Listed here is a single T cell receptor beta chain. Its cognate antigen is unknown. Germline V lookup: CDR1 SGHAT, CDR2 FQNNGV. This CDR3 has 15 residues. TCRdb processed the 5' RACE reads again and assigns one entry to each CDR3 protein, with no DNA. The listing contains about 430,000 distinct CDR3 sequences. The sample is drawn from a study of T cells expressing NK-cell markers. For the study at large: The study drew TCR beta repertoires from sorted CD3+CD56+NKG2C+, CD3+CD56+NKG2C- and CD3+CD56-NKG2C+ T cells. Serological testing identified seven of the eight sequenced donors as HCMV-seropositive and one as seronegative.

General study findings and limits: The share of CD8+ T cells held by dominant NKG2C+ clonotypes was about 1.0-8% in roughly 6 donors. Several donors' CD3+CD56-NKG2C+ cells were dominated by the same clonotypes.

Sequenced input: blood T cells: a sorted CD56 or NKG2C T cell subset, CD4+ or CD8+ T cells, or bulk PBMC T cells (not recorded which). This rearrangement joins TRBV11-2 to TRBJ1-4. The sequence was obtained from a woman in her 50s in good health. CDR3 residues: CASSLGVRQHEKLFF.